These T cell receptor beta chains were read from a single sample in a study of T cells after yellow fever vaccination. TCRdb itself ran the 5' RACE reads through MiXCR, one entry per CDR3 protein. Among 620,000 or so distinct CDR3 sequences listed, roughly an eighth were seen once. The sequenced sample was PBMCs, obtained on the day of the yellow fever booster vaccination. The receptors shown here come from a man aged 30 to 39 who received the YFV17D yellow fever vaccine. Each CDR3 is given with its conserved first and last residue. The D gene is left open where the match is weak. Clone size is shown for a subset of rows, as once, few, many or a class of expanded clone.

>TRBV7-2|TRBJ2-1|-|-
TGTGCCAGCAGCCCCAAAATCGGAGGCTTGGGGCAGTTCTTC
CASSPKIGGLGQFF
>TRBV20-1|TRBJ1-5|TRBD1|many
TGCAGTGCTAGACGGACAGGGGCCGGGCCCCAGCATTTT
CSARRTGAGPQHF
>TRBV5-1|TRBJ2-1|TRBD2|many
TGCGCCAGCAGGAGCGGGGGAGAGCAGTTCTTC
CASRSGGEQFF
>TRBV5-1|TRBJ2-1|TRBD1|many
TGCGCCAGCAGCTTGGCCGGGACAGTGCCAACCCCTGAGCAGTTCTTC
CASSLAGTVPTPEQFF
>TRBV20-1|TRBJ2-5|-|few
TGCAGTGCGACCGGGACGGAGCCTCAGACCCAGTACTTC
CSATGTEPQTQYF
>TRBV10-2|TRBJ2-1|-|many
TGCGCCAGCAGTGAGTATTGGAGGAGGACGCAGTTCTTC
CASSEYWRRTQFF
>TRBV29-1|TRBJ2-5|-|few
TGCAGCGTTACGTCCAAGAAAGAGACCCAGTACTTC
CSVTSKKETQYF
>TRBV4-3|TRBJ2-4|-|many
TGCGCCAGCAGCCAAGATCCGGACGACCGCCCCGAAAACATTCAGTACTTC
CASSQDPDDRPENIQYF
>TRBV27|TRBJ2-4|-|-
TGTGCCAGCAGTCCCACCGGGACACCGTTTTACTTC
CASSPTGTPFYF
>TRBV7-2|TRBJ2-7|TRBD2|few
TGTGCCAGCAGTGCGGGACTAGGGTACTACGAGCAGTACTTC
CASSAGLGYYEQYF
>TRBV7-9|TRBJ2-1|TRBD2|few
TGTGCCAGCAGCCCGCGGGAGGGCGGGTCCTACAATGAGCAGTTCTTC
CASSPREGGSYNEQFF
>TRBV4-2|TRBJ2-7|-|-
TGTGCCAGCAGCCAGAAAGGTCGGGGGCCAGGGGGCGAGCAGTACTTC
CASSQKGRGPGGEQYF
>TRBV7-9|TRBJ2-7|TRBD2|few
TGTGCCAGCAGCTCCCGGGGGGACTTCTACTACGAGCAGTACTTC
CASSSRGDFYYEQYF
>TRBV19|TRBJ2-5|-|-
TGTGCCAGTGAATCCGATGCCGGGACGAAGGCTGCCCAGTACTTC
CASESDAGTKAAQYF
>TRBV7-7|TRBJ2-7|TRBD2|-
TGTGCTAGCAGCTTATCGGGAGGCGCGGGGTACGAGCAGTACTTC
CASSLSGGAGYEQYF
>TRBV3-1|TRBJ2-2|-|few
TGTGCCAGCCGGACTAGTTTAACAGGGACGACCGGGGAGCTGTTTTTT
CASRTSLTGTTGELFF
>TRBV24-1|TRBJ2-1|TRBD2|-
TGTGCCACCAGTGATTTGGGACTAGATGAGGGGAAAAATGAGCAGTTCTTC
CATSDLGLDEGKNEQFF
>TRBV2|TRBJ2-2|-|many
TGTGCCTCTAGACTCACCGGGGAGCTGTTTTTT
CASRLTGELFF
>TRBV6-1|TRBJ2-4|-|-
TGTGCCAGCAGGACGGACAGTCTAGCCAAAAACATTCAGTACTTC
CASRTDSLAKNIQYF
>TRBV21-1|TRBJ2-7|-|few
TGTGCCAGCAGCAAAGTGGCGGGACTAGCGGTCTACGAGCAGTACTTC
CASSKVAGLAVYEQYF
>TRBV20-1|TRBJ2-1|-|few
TGCAGTGCGAGGGGCCCGGGTCCCTCCTACAATGAGCAGTTCTTC
CSARGPGPSYNEQFF
>TRBV30|TRBJ2-3|-|-
TGTGCCTGGAGTCAAACGCCGGATACGCAGTATTTT
CAWSQTPDTQYF
>TRBV28|TRBJ2-6|-|many
TGTGCCAGCAGTTCATCTAACTTCGGGGCCAACGTCCTGACTTTC
CASSSSNFGANVLTF
>TRBV20-1|TRBJ2-1|TRBD2|-
TGCAGTGCGCAGCGGGAGTGGAATGAGCAGTTCTTC
CSAQREWNEQFF
>TRBV18|TRBJ2-1|-|few
TGTGCCAGCTCACCGATGACAGCCAATGAGCAGTTCTTC
CASSPMTANEQFF
>TRBV5-5|TRBJ2-2|TRBD1|many
TGTGCCAGCAGCATCTTGGGACAGACCACCGGGGAGCTGTTTTTT
CASSILGQTTGELFF
>TRBV28|TRBJ2-1|-|few
-
CASSTSTPENDNEQFF
>TRBV5-1|TRBJ2-7|-|-
TGCGCCAGCAGCTTGGTCGTTAGCGCCGAGCAGTACTTC
CASSLVVSAEQYF
>TRBV18|TRBJ2-1|TRBD1|-
TGTGCCAGCTCGCCCCCGGGACAGACAAGAAATGAGCAGTTCTTC
CASSPPGQTRNEQFF
>TRBV28|TRBJ2-3|-|few
TGTGCCAGCAGTTTAACGTCGGGGGCCTCTAGCACAGATACGCAGTATTTT
CASSLTSGASSTDTQYF
>TRBV20-1|TRBJ2-2|TRBD2|-
TGCAGTGCTAGTTTGCGACGAAGAGCTGGCGGGAGTCCTGGGGAGCTGTTTTTT
CSASLRRRAGGSPGELFF
>TRBV29-1|TRBJ1-5|-|few
TGCAGCGTTGCAGGGATTGATCAGCCCCAGCATTTT
CSVAGIDQPQHF
>TRBV15|TRBJ2-3|TRBD2|few
TGTGCCACCAGCAGAGTTCGGCTGCTAGCGGGAGGCACAGATACGCAGTATTTT
CATSRVRLLAGGTDTQYF
>TRBV24-1|TRBJ2-3|TRBD2|few
TGTGCCACCAGTGAGAATGTAGCGGGAGGAGGGGTCACAGATACGCAGTATTTT
CATSENVAGGGVTDTQYF
>TRBV12-3/TRBV12-4|TRBJ1-5|-|-
TGTGCCAGCAGCCCCGAGACAGGAGTGGGGCCCCAGCATTTT
CASSPETGVGPQHF
>TRBV11-2|TRBJ1-1|-|-
TGTGCCAGCAGCACTACCGCAGGGAGCACTGAAGCTTTCTTT
CASSTTAGSTEAFF
>TRBV30|TRBJ2-5|-|few
TGTGCCTGGACAACACCGGGTCCGAGGCAAGAGACCCAGTACTTC
CAWTTPGPRQETQYF